This T cell receptor delta chain was identified in a study of delta chains in infants with herpesvirus infections (dated by TCRdb to 2021 to 2024). About the full investigation: From birth, the study prospectively followed a Ugandan infant birth cohort to characterize gammadelta T cell responses to primary cytomegalovirus (CMV) infection. Previously published Belgian fetal and cord blood gammadelta TCR data were added only for comparison and were not generated in this cohort. gammadelta TCRs were sequenced from PBMC of some 20 CMV-infected infants (one congenitally infected) and roughly 8 CMV-uninfected infants with enough sample available. By approximate age, the infant blood samples fell into groups of 1.5, 4, 8 and 12 months. A public fetal Vdelta1/Vgamma8 gammadelta TCR clonotype was searched for in infants infected with CMV after birth. What the study reported, not specific to this receptor: The public clonotype might still be present below the detection limit in CMV-uninfected infants. Within Vdelta1 cells, the frequency of the public clonotype appeared to be inversely correlated with age at infection and to decay rapidly, seemingly not persisting past roughly two months. The authors noted a small sample size and no race- or environment-matched controls, since nearly all Ugandans acquire CMV before adulthood. The public Vdelta1 clonotype was detected in about 20% of the 18 CMV-infected infants, namely three infected postnatally before 120 days of age and the congenitally infected infant. Detection of the public clonotype was limited to the first time point after infection, and the public clonotype was not found in uninfected infants or in infants infected after 120 days.

The method behind the library was RT-PCR. To generate TCR cDNA, PBMC RNA underwent reverse transcription with SuperScript II using gamma-chain- and delta-chain-specific primers. Purification of cDNA was performed with AMPure XP beads, after which the cDNA was amplified and indexed with Illumina adapters by means of the Nextera XT Index Kit. gammadelta TCR libraries were sequenced on an Illumina MiSeq with a V2 300-cycle kit. The published analysis was carried out like this. Using MiXCR v2.1.12, CDR3 sequences were assembled, and reads were mapped onto D, J and V genes obtained from GenBank. VDJtools v1.2.1 was used to perform repertoire analyses of the CDR3 clonotypes. TCRdb reprocessed the public reads with the caller CATT; rows with the same DNA were merged afterwards. In this record, the V and J calls reflect TCRdb's handling and not the investigators' own analysis. The sample table shows 450 to 750 delta-chain clones, and about 20% are seen once. The ten largest make up about a sixth of the sample.

CDR1 and CDR2, per the germline V gene, are TSESDYY and QEAYKQQN. The CDR3 covers 19 residues, taking in both the cysteine and the phenylalanine. Only the CDR3 region is kept as DNA, spanning 57 bases read in frame from base 1. Infants were enrolled after their mothers, pregnant women receiving prenatal care in Kampala, Uganda, were recruited, and documentation of maternal HIV status was required. Weekly visits were made to families, and infant clinical information, oral swabs and peripheral blood were collected beginning at 6 weeks of age and every 4 months thereafter. Blood was drawn into heparin tubes, and PBMC were isolated via Ficoll-Paque density gradient centrifugation and then cryopreserved. There are a few counts of this clone. The target of this receptor is not known. With a far larger clone one base away, a read error is the likely cause.

The chain is made from TRAV38-2/DV8 and TRDJ1, with 10 junctional bases fitting TRDD3. This receptor was taken from a human donor who was a Ugandan infant, either HIV-exposed or HIV-unexposed (not recorded which). This sample comprised peripheral blood, obtained at time point 2 of longitudinal follow-up. The DNA is as follows: TGTGCTCATAGGAGCGTCACTTTCCTACTGGGGGATTTGACCGATAAACTCATCTTT. Translation gives CAHRSVTFLLGDLTDKLIF.